This is a list of T cell receptor beta chains from one sample in a study of cytomegalovirus exposure and HLA in healthy donors. The assay was immunoSEQ multiplex PCR, and TCRdb's table has in-frame clones only and misses some. The profile shows 100,000 to 150,000 clones, about 84% of them singletons. What was sequenced was PBMCs. The source is a man in his forties in good health and CMV-seronegative. Each CDR3 is given without its conserved first and last residue. The order of the fields is D gene, V gene, clone size, CDR3 length, J gene, CDR3 protein. The D gene is left open where the match is weak. Clone sizes are given selectively: once, few, many, or a class where the clone is expanded.

-,TRBV2,-,14,TRBJ1-6,ASSGQNSFGISPLH
-,TRBV10-3,-,13,TRBJ2-5,AISDTTGVRETQY
TRBD2,TRBV6-4,few,15,TRBJ2-3,ASSYVPASGFSDTQY
-,TRBV7-3,few,11,TRBJ2-7,ASSLTGGWEQY
TRBD1,TRBV9,-,13,TRBJ1-2,ASSLEQGINYGYT
-,TRBV5-1,once,13,TRBJ2-7,ASSSLVGLANEQY
-,TRBV11-2,-,13,TRBJ1-3,ASSLQDFSGNTIY
-,TRBV27,-,10,TRBJ2-4,ASSWAGGSTY
TRBD1,TRBV7-2,-,12,TRBJ1-6,ASSLRGRNSPLH
-,TRBV7-2,-,12,TRBJ1-5,ASSLDRGMGPQH
-,TRBV5-1,-,12,TRBJ1-1,ASSAAGTNTEAF
-,TRBV7-9,-,10,TRBJ1-1,ASSYDRTEAF
-,TRBV15,once,11,TRBJ2-7,ATSIGGTYEQY
-,TRBV5-4,-,12,TRBJ1-2,ASSLPLLSGGYT
-,TRBV5-4,-,9,TRBJ2-2,ASSFGGRLF
-,TRBV19,-,13,TRBJ2-6,ASRNTISGANVLT
-,TRBV6-6,-,13,TRBJ2-7,ASSYGAVASYEQY
-,TRBV19,-,12,TRBJ2-5,ASSRSQGRETQY
-,TRBV30,-,12,-,AWSVLRHPYEQY
TRBD1,TRBV9,-,11,TRBJ2-1,ASSNRGVDEQF
TRBD1,TRBV7-9,few,14,TRBJ2-2,ASSLSLDRGAGELF
-,TRBV18,-,12,TRBJ1-2,ASSPGTEGYGYT
TRBD1,TRBV9,few,14,TRBJ2-1,ASSVVGGQGANEQF
-,TRBV21-1,-,13,TRBJ1-5,ASSTGTVSNQPQH
TRBD2,TRBV6-4,-,14,TRBJ2-3,ASSQTSGGAADTQY
-,TRBV19,-,11,TRBJ2-7,ASSMSLEGAQY
TRBD1,TRBV5-1,-,12,TRBJ2-3,ASSLQGVTDTQY
-,TRBV28,-,15,TRBJ2-7,ASSPIFDPSGTYEQY
TRBD1,TRBV6-1,-,10,TRBJ1-1,ATGQGPTEAF
-,TRBV4-1,-,14,TRBJ2-7,ASSQGGGQDAYEQY
-,TRBV12-5,-,11,TRBJ1-1,ASDSRGNTEAF
-,TRBV2,-,15,TRBJ1-5,ASSETALLYSNQPQH
TRBD1,TRBV7-2,-,12,TRBJ1-5,ASSSDRGYQPQH
TRBD1,TRBV7-3,-,13,TRBJ1-3,ASSLDRGTGNTIY
TRBD1,TRBV7-7,-,12,TRBJ2-1,ASSRGQGNNEQF
-,TRBV4-1,-,14,TRBJ1-1,ASSRGEGGGGTEAF
TRBD2,TRBV7-3,-,14,TRBJ2-3,ASSRFSAGGIDTQY
-,TRBV7-2,-,10,TRBJ2-7,ASSARGYEQY
-,TRBV7-2,-,11,TRBJ1-1,ASSFRGNPEAF
-,TRBV2,-,12,TRBJ2-7,ASSEQRVSYEQY
-,TRBV11-3,-,14,TRBJ2-5,ASSLGVAGNQETQY
-,TRBV7-9,-,14,TRBJ2-2,ASSTLTGGNTGELF
TRBD1,TRBV19,-,13,TRBJ1-1,ASSLAGTGMGEAF
-,TRBV4-3,-,14,TRBJ2-7,ASSQDEQESSYEQY
-,TRBV4-3,few,11,TRBJ2-1,ASSETGYNEQF
TRBD1,TRBV6-1,-,12,TRBJ1-5,ASSDNRGRQPQH
-,TRBV7-9,-,14,TRBJ1-6,ASSFLGGGVNSPLH
-,TRBV27,-,10,TRBJ1-1,ASFGGNTEAF
-,TRBV5-6,-,11,TRBJ2-7,ASSLSRDYEQY
TRBD1,TRBV7-2,-,12,TRBJ2-7,ASSLRTGPYEQY
-,TRBV5-6,-,10,TRBJ2-7,ASSFGRYEQY
-,TRBV2,-,11,TRBJ1-2,ASTERSNYGYT
TRBD1,TRBV7-9,few,12,TRBJ2-7,ASSFPVDRGEQY
TRBD1,TRBV19,-,11,TRBJ1-5,ASTDREFRPQH
TRBD2,TRBV6-5,-,13,TRBJ2-1,ASSKTSGGAYEQF